This T cell receptor (beta chain) is drawn from a study of blood T cell repertoires in COVID-19. Study summary: From the United States, Italy and Spain came samples of acute and convalescent COVID-19. Sample material is recorded as cDNA or gDNA derived from T cells, B-cell-depleted T cells, or PBMCs.

Authors' data handling: Researchers report that nucleated cell counts were estimated from reference gene primer amplification. The table came from immunoSEQ multiplex PCR; TCRdb's copy has only in-frame clones and leaves some out. For V, J and clone size, that table is used; D and trimming come from the DNA. The sample lists some 48,000 clones; roughly nine tenths were seen once. Sequenced: peripheral blood. The receptor was isolated from a man between 65 and 85 years old with acute or convalescent COVID-19.

The CDR3 sequence is CASSYGRGTQPQHF. In DNA form, the CDR3 reads TGTGCCAGCAGTTACGGCAGGGGGACCCAGCCCCAGCATTTT. The chain carries TRBV6-2 or TRBV6-3 and TRBJ1-5; 7 nucleotides line up with TRBD1. CDR3 length: 14 residues. Germline values: CDR1 MNHEY, CDR2 SVGEGT. V gave up 2 bases and J gave up 7 bases; unmatched junction bases: 5.